A single sample is the source of the 26 T cell receptor beta chains below, sequenced in a study of neurological immune-mediated disorders (dated by TCRdb to about 2019). The intended sense of this specimen's time point label: longitudinal time-point 2. Library preparation used 5' RACE. The sequencing machine was an Illumina HiSeq 2500. TCRdb cleaned the public reads at Q25 with fastp, built clones with MiXCR and kept in-frame beta chains. Rows with one shared CDR3 protein collapse into an entry with the most common genes and DNA. The sample has 81,000 or so distinct CDR3 sequences on record, approximately 13% of them singletons. Jointly, the top ten make up 5% of the sample. The sequenced sample was PBMCs. The receptors originated from a female donor with HTLV-1-associated myelopathy (HAM/TSP).

This clonotype has only a few counts. The chain employs TRBV14 and TRBJ1-4, with 9 bases that match TRBD1. Germline CDR1 SGHDN, CDR2 FVKESK. This CDR3 region has 15 residues. V trimming: 6 bases; J trimming: 8 bases; junction bases outside the gene matches: 10. The CDR3 nucleotides read TGTGCCAGCAGGCCGCAGGGGACAGGGAGAGAAAAACTGTTTTTT. It encodes CASRPQGTGREKLFF.

This rearrangement joins TRBV7-9 to TRBJ2-2, with 12 bases that match TRBD1. The CDR3 spans 17 residues. V gave up 5 bases and J gave up 2 bases; unmatched junction bases: 6. Germline CDR1 is SEHNR and CDR2 is FQNEAQ (reference sequence). The CDR3 bases are TGTGCCAGCAGCCCTACCGGGACAGGGGGCAACACCGGGGAGCTGTTTTTT. Translated: CASSPTGTGGNTGELFF.

This clonotype has only a few counts. J is TRBJ2-3 and V is TRBV18; D possibly corresponds to TRBD1 (6 bases). Trimming removed 3 bases at V and 3 bases at J, with 25 bases between. The CDR3 length is 19 residues. The germline V gene encodes CDR1 KGHSH and CDR2 LQKENI. This CDR3 is CASSPRRQAGNFGTDTQYF. As DNA, the CDR3 is TGTGCCAGCTCACCGCGGCGACAGGCCGGGAATTTTGGAACAGATACGCAGTATTTT.

The table lists this clonotype with many counts. The CDR3, as DNA: TGCAGTGCGAGACTTCGCCAGGGGGGCACAGATACGCAGTATTTT. It yields the protein CSARLRQGGTDTQYF. The chain is built from TRBV20-1 and TRBJ2-3, with TRBD1 identical over 7 bases. The CDR3 contains 15 residues. Looked up from germline, CDR1 is DFQATT and CDR2 is SNEGSKA (reference sequence). V shed 6 bases, J shed 1 base, and the junction held 10 bases outside the gene matches.

This clonotype was counted at least ten times. The rearrangement joins TRBV28 to TRBJ1-2; D call uncertain. The CDR3 covers 14 residues. CDR1 MDHEN and CDR2 SYDVKM come from the germline V gene. Between the trimmed V and J ends, which lost 7 bases and 0 bases, there was a span of 12 bases. The CDR3 loop reads CASINPLANYGYTF. The CDR3, as DNA: TGTGCCAGCATTAACCCCTTAGCTAACTATGGCTACACCTTC.

The table lists this clonotype with a few counts. A junction boundary mismatches the germline segment, possibly from a read error. The rearrangement links TRBV28 to TRBJ2-1; TRBD1 matches at 9 bases. The CDR3 totals 15 residues. Germline-derived CDR1 and CDR2 are MDHEN and SYDVKM. The CDR3 here is CVSSTPTGGYNEQFF. Written as DNA, the CDR3 is TGTGTCAGCAGTACCCCGACAGGGGGATACAATGAGCAGTTCTTC.

Comments on this clonotype: It is likely a read error, because the conserved phenylalanine at the end of the CDR3 is missing. The V call is TRBV7-2, the J call TRBJ2-4; no clear D gene. The ends were cut back, 4 bases at V and 1 base at J, with 32 bases in the middle. CDR1 and CDR2 (germline): SGHTA, FQGNSA. The CDR3 spans 22 residues. The CDR3 DNA sequence: TGTGCCAGCAGCTCCGGAGTTCTCTCGAGGCGGACCCACCACGCGGCCAAAAACATTCAGTACTCC. Protein: CASSSGVLSRRTHHAAKNIQYS.

The sample holds many counts of this clonotype. In DNA form, the CDR3 reads TGCAGTGCAAGGACAGGGGCAAATCAGCCCCAGCATTTT. Encoded protein: CSARTGANQPQHF. The chain combines TRBV20-1 with TRBJ1-5, with 9 nucleotides matching TRBD1. This CDR3 is built from 13 residues. J gave up 4 bases and V 6 bases, and 4 bases lay outside the gene matches. CDR1 and CDR2 from the germline V gene are DFQATT and SNEGSKA (reference sequence).

This clonotype was picked up many times. The chain joins TRBV5-1 to TRBJ2-5; the D gene is possibly TRBD2 (7 bases). The CDR3 loop spans 15 amino acids. Trimming removed 7 bases at V and 1 base at J, with 17 bases between. Germline V gene lookup returns CDR1 SGHRS and CDR2 YFSETQ. As DNA, the CDR3 is TGCGCCAGCCAACCCCCCGGGGGGCTCCAAGAGACCCAGTACTTC. It yields the protein CASQPPGGLQETQYF.

V and J are TRBV7-2 and TRBJ1-1, with D unclear. With 5 bases removed from V and 0 bases from J, the gap between germline ends came to 10 bases. Germline-derived CDR1 and CDR2 are SGHTA and FQGNSA. The CDR3 is 14 amino acids. In DNA form, the CDR3 reads TGTGCCAGCAGCCTAAACGACATGAACACTGAAGCTTTCTTT. Protein: CASSLNDMNTEAFF. Supplemented by reference TRBV7-2 and TRBJ1-1, the full variable domain reads GAGVSQSPSNKVTEKGKDVELRCDPISGHTALYWYRQSLGQGLEFLIYFQGNSAPDKSGLPSDRFSAERTGGSVSTLTIQRTQQEDSAVYLCASSLNDMNTEAFFGQGTRLTVV.

In its sample, this clonotype was seen many times. This chain connects TRBV28 to TRBJ2-2; TRBD2 matches at 8 bases. The CDR3 sequence is 15 residues long. Losses at the gene ends were 4 bases for V and 4 bases for J; bases not matched to a gene: 5. CDR1 and CDR2 (germline): MDHEN, SYDVKM. The CDR3 coding sequence is TGTGCCAGCAGTTCGGTAGCGGGGTTCACCGGGGAGCTGTTTTTT. Translated, it gives CASSSVAGFTGELFF.

This clonotype was observed a handful of times. This chain links TRBV12-3 or TRBV12-4 with TRBJ2-1; D is unclear. The V end lost 6 bases, the J end lost 5 bases, and 17 bases lay between the germline ends. The CDR3 has 15 residues. The CDR3 loop reads CASSSPYRVHNEQFF. The CDR3 DNA is TGTGCCAGCAGCAGCCCCTACAGAGTCCACAATGAGCAGTTCTTC.

This clonotype has a count of ten or more. This sequence joins TRBV6-6 and TRBJ2-1, with TRBD2 identical over 9 bases. CDR3 length equals 13 residues. With V trimmed by 11 bases and J by 5 bases, 7 bases remained unmatched. Germline assignment: CDR1 MNHNY and CDR2 SVGAGI (reference sequence). The CDR3 sequence: CALAGGGDNEQFF. For the CDR3, the DNA is TGTGCCCTCGCGGGGGGGGGAGACAATGAGCAGTTCTTC.

The table lists this clonotype with many counts. The J gene is TRBJ1-2, the V gene TRBV6-5; no definite D call. CDR1 MNHEY and CDR2 SVGAGI come from the germline V gene. The CDR3 spans 15 residues. The V and J ends lost 3 bases and 6 bases respectively, with 17 bases between them. CDR3 sequence: CASSYTRGRVDGYTF. Here the CDR3 DNA reads TGTGCCAGCAGTTATACCCGCGGACGGGTTGATGGCTACACCTTC.

This clonotype was detected ten times or more. The V and J genes are TRBV29-1 and TRBJ1-1; D is unclear. V lost 1 base to trimming and J lost 1 base, with 7 bases between them. The CDR3 contains 13 residues. Germline-derived CDR1 and CDR2 are SQVTM and ANQGSEA. In DNA form, the CDR3 reads TGCAGCGTTGAAGTCGGGTCGAACACTGAAGCTTTCTTT. This gives the protein CSVEVGSNTEAFF. The full variable domain, with the rest looked up from reference TRBV29-1 and TRBJ1-1, is SAVISQKPSRDICQRGTSLTIQCQVDSQVTMMFWYRQQPGQSLTLIATANQGSEATYESGFVIDKFPISRPNLTFSTLTVSNMSPEDSSIYLCSVEVGSNTEAFFGQGTRLTVV.

This clonotype was observed at least ten times. The chain employs TRBV13 and TRBJ2-1; 10 bases are shared with TRBD2. Germline V gives CDR1 PRHDT, CDR2 FYEKMQ (reference sequence). Trimming took 6 bases from V and 4 from J; bases not matched to a gene: 12. This CDR3 has 17 residues. The CDR3 reads CASSDFASGGLYNEQFF. The DNA for the CDR3 is TGTGCCAGCAGTGATTTTGCTAGCGGGGGTCTTTACAATGAGCAGTTCTTC.

In its sample, this clonotype was seen a few times. The chain uses TRBV4-1 and TRBJ2-3; 9 positions agree with TRBD2. The CDR3 is made up of 16 amino acids. V shed 1 base, J shed 4 bases, and the junction held 6 bases outside the gene matches. CDR1 is MGHRA and CDR2 is YSYEKL in the germline V gene. For the CDR3, the DNA is TGCGCCAGCAGCCAAGCGGGACTAGCCGTCTCAGATACGCAGTATTTT. This gives the protein CASSQAGLAVSDTQYF.

In the case of this clonotype: A much larger clone differs by one base, so this may be a read error. V gene TRBV28 combines with J gene TRBJ2-7, with D possibly being TRBD2 (5 bases). This CDR3 is 12 amino acids long. Trimming took off 8 bases at V and 2 bases at J, with 10 bases between the two ends. Germline V CDR1 and CDR2: MDHEN, SYDVKM. The CDR3, as DNA: TGTGCCAGCCGGGAATCTGCCTACGAGCAGTACTTC. It yields the protein CASRESAYEQYF. Variable domain in full (rest from reference TRBV28 and TRBJ2-7): DVKVTQSSRYLVKRTGEKVFLECVQDMDHENMFWYRQDPGLGLRLIYFSYDVKMKEKGDIPEGYSVSREKKERFSLILESASTNQTSMYLCASRESAYEQYFGPGTRLTVT.

V gene TRBV5-1 combines with J gene TRBJ2-2; a possible D gene is TRBD2 (7 bases). The CDR3 runs to 19 residues. Germline CDR1 is SGHRS and CDR2 is YFSETQ. Trimming removed 4 bases at V and 0 bases at J, with 22 bases between. This CDR3 reads CASSLRTSGGIANTGELFF. The CDR3 DNA is TGCGCCAGCAGCCTCCGGACTAGTGGGGGCATCGCGAACACCGGGGAGCTGTTTTTT.

In this sample, this clonotype turned up many times. The chain is built from TRBV28 and TRBJ2-7; TRBD1 is a possible D gene (6 bases). The germline V gene encodes CDR1 MDHEN and CDR2 SYDVKM. The V and J ends lost 6 bases and 0 bases respectively, with 15 bases between them. The CDR3 spans 15 residues. Written as DNA, the CDR3 is TGTGCCAGCAGGAAAGACAGGCCCGGCTCCTACGAGCAGTACTTC. Residues: CASRKDRPGSYEQYF.

This clonotype was counted only a few times. CDR3 nucleotides: TGCGCCAGCAGCCAATTGTTAGAGAACACTGAAGCTTTCTTT. It is translated as CASSQLLENTEAFF. The chain employs TRBV4-1 and TRBJ1-1; D remains ambiguous. This CDR3 has 14 residues. The V end lost 2 bases, the J end lost 1 base, and 8 bases lay between the germline ends. Per the germline V gene, CDR1 is MGHRA and CDR2 is YSYEKL.

The chain couples TRBV5-1 to TRBJ2-3; the D gene is possibly TRBD2 (5 bases). Germline values: CDR1 SGHRS, CDR2 YFSETQ. Trimming left V 0 bases short and J 4 bases short, with 12 bases between. There are 15 residues in the CDR3. CDR3 region: CASSLEQRAADTQYF. The CDR3 nucleotides read TGCGCCAGCAGCTTGGAACAGAGGGCGGCAGATACGCAGTATTTT.

This clonotype was observed many times. V and J are TRBV7-9 and TRBJ2-1, with D possibly TRBD1 on 6 matching bases. Germline CDR1 SEHNR, CDR2 FQNEAQ (reference sequence). The CDR3 totals 13 residues. Trimming cost V 8 bases and J 4 bases, with 12 bases left between them. The CDR3 loop is CASLPDRYNEQFF. Here the CDR3 DNA reads TGTGCCAGCCTTCCGGACAGATACAATGAGCAGTTCTTC.

This clonotype was seen many times. This sequence joins TRBV28 and TRBJ1-1; D call uncertain. V was shortened by 1 base and J by 11 bases, with 20 bases between the two germline ends. CDR3 length: 15 residues. Germline values: CDR1 MDHEN, CDR2 SYDVKM. The CDR3 reads CASSLLWPGRGGAFF. Here the CDR3 DNA reads TGTGCCAGCAGTTTATTATGGCCGGGTCGGGGTGGGGCTTTCTTT.

This clonotype was found many times. The chain carries TRBV5-1 and TRBJ2-2; no firm D call. The length of the CDR3 is 13 residues. From germline, CDR1 is SGHRS and CDR2 YFSETQ. The ends were cut back, 5 bases at V and 3 bases at J, with 8 bases in the middle. CDR3 in amino acids: CASSQAYTGELFF. The DNA for the CDR3 is TGCGCCAGCAGTCAGGCGTACACCGGGGAGCTGTTTTTT.

This clonotype was seen at least ten times. The V call is TRBV27, the J call TRBJ2-3; 7 nucleotides align to TRBD1. V shed 7 bases, J shed 4 bases, and the junction held 11 bases outside the gene matches. Germline lookup yields CDR1 MNHEY and CDR2 SMNVEV (reference sequence). CDR3 size: 15 residues. The DNA of the CDR3 is TGTGCCAGCACCCGAAGCCGGGACAGCCCAGATACGCAGTATTTT. It specifies CASTRSRDSPDTQYF.